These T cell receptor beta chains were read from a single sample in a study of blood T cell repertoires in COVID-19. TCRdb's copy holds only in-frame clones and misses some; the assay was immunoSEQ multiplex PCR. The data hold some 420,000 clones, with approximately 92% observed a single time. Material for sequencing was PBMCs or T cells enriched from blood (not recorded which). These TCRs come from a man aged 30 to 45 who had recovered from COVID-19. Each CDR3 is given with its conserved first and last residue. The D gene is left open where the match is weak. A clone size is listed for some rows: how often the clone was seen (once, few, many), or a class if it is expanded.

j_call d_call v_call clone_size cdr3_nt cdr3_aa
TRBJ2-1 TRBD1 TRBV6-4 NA TGTGCCAGCAGCGAGACGGGACAGGGAAGGGATGAGCAGTTCTTC CASSETGQGRDEQFF
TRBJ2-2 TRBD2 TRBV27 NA TGTGCCAGCAAGCGGGAGGTCACCGGGGAGCTGTTTTTT CASKREVTGELFF
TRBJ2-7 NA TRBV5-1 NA TGCGCCAGCAGCCACGGGGAGGGGGGCGAGCAGTACTTC CASSHGEGGEQYF
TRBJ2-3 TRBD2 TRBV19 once TGTGCCAGTAGTATCCGATCTGGCGGGAGTTCTTGGGATACGCAGTATTTT CASSIRSGGSSWDTQYF
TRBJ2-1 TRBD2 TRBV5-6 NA TGTGCCAGCAGACTACTAGCGGGAGGTTACAATGAGCAGTTCTTC CASRLLAGGYNEQFF
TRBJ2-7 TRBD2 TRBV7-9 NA TGTGCCAGCGGCCCCGGGGGGACGGGGCAGTACTTC CASGPGGTGQYF
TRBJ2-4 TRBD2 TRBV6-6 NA TGTGCCAGCAGTCATACCCCGGGACTAGGCAACTCCCATGTATTCATTCAGTACTTC CASSHTPGLGNSHVFIQYF
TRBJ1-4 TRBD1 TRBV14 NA TGTGCCAGCAGCCAAGTGACAGGGGCTGAAAAACTGTTTTTT CASSQVTGAEKLFF
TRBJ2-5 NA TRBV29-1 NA TGCAGCGTTGTCATCCAAGAGACCCAGTACTTC CSVVIQETQYF
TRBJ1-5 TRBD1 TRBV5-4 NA TGTGCCAGCAGCCTCGCGGGACAGGGGGATCAGCCCCAGCATTTT CASSLAGQGDQPQHF
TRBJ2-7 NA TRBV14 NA TGTGCCAGCAGCCAAGAGGAGCGGACCTCCTACGAGCAGTACTTC CASSQEERTSYEQYF
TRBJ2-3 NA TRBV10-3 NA TGTGCCATCGCGCAGGGGCCAGATACGCAGTATTTT CAIAQGPDTQYF
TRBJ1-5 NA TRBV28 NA TGTGCCAGCCGTGGGGGGAGAGGACAGCCCCAGCATTTT CASRGGRGQPQHF
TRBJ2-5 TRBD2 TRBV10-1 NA TGCGCCAGCAGTGGCACGGGGGGGGCCCAGTACTTC CASSGTGGAQYF
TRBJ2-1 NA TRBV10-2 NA TGCGCCACCGGGGGTTTCTCCTACAATGAGCAGTTCTTC CATGGFSYNEQFF
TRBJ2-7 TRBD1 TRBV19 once TGTGCCAGTAGTTCTCTAGGGACAGGGTCAAACGAGCAGTACTTC CASSSLGTGSNEQYF
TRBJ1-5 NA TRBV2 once TGTGCCAGCAGCGATGCTATACTGCCCCAGCATTTT CASSDAILPQHF
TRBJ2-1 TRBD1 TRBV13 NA TGTGCCAGCAGCGTGGACAGGGGAAATGAGCAGTTCTTC CASSVDRGNEQFF
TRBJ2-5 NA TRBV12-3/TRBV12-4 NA TGTGCCAGCAGACAGGGTATTGAGACCCAGTACTTC CASRQGIETQYF
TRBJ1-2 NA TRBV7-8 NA TGTGCCAGCAGCTTAGAGCCAACAGGGTCTGGAGACTATGGCTACACCTTC CASSLEPTGSGDYGYTF
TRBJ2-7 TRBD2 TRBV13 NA TGTGCCAGCAGCAAAAAGCGGACTAGCGAGTACGAGCAGTACTTC CASSKKRTSEYEQYF
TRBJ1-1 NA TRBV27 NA TGTGCCAGCAGTCTCAAACCAGGGGCTGAAGCTTTCTTT CASSLKPGAEAFF
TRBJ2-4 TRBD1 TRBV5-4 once TGTGCCAGCAGACAGGACAGGGCGGGAAACATTCAGTACTTC CASRQDRAGNIQYF
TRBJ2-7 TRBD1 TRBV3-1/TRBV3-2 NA TGTGCCAGCAGCCGGGCAGGACAGGGCCCAGCGGACGAGCAGTACTTC CASSRAGQGPADEQYF
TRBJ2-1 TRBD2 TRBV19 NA TGTGCCAGTAGTATAGGCCTAGCGGGAGGCAATGAGCAGTTCTTC CASSIGLAGGNEQFF
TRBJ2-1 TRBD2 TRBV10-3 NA TGTGCCATCAAGTCTAGCGGAAGCTCCTACAATGAGCAGTTCTTC CAIKSSGSSYNEQFF
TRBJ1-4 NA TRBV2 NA TGTGCCAGCTTACGGGACACCGATGAAAAACTGTTTTTT CASLRDTDEKLFF
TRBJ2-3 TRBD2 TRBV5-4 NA TGTGCCAGCAGCTGGATAGCGGGAGGTGGCACAGATACGCAGTATTTT CASSWIAGGGTDTQYF
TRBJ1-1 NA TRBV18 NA TGTGCCAGCTCACTAACGGGACAGAACACTGAAGCTTTCTTT CASSLTGQNTEAFF
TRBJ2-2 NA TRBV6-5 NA TGTGCCAGCAGTTACTCGAGCGGCGGGTCCACCGGGGAGCTGTTTTTT CASSYSSGGSTGELFF
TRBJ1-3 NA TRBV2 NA TGTGCCAGCAGTGAAGGGACAGCTGGAAACACCATATATTTT CASSEGTAGNTIYF
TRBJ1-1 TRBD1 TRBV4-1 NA TGCGCCAGCAGCCCGGACAGGGGGCGCGGGAACACTGAAGCTTTCTTT CASSPDRGRGNTEAFF